This entry lists 14 T cell receptor beta chains sequenced from one sample in a study of blood T cell repertoires in COVID-19. Assay: immunoSEQ multiplex PCR; the TCRdb copy retains only in-frame clones and omits some. The table has some 50,000 clones, approximately 82% seen once. The sample consisted of peripheral blood. The origin of the receptors is a human donor in a cohort sampled during active COVID-19.

This clone appeared a few times. The V and J genes are TRBV11-2 and TRBJ1-3; D is ambiguous. Trimming took 4 bases from V and 3 from J, leaving 13 bases between them. The germline V gene has CDR1 SGHAT and CDR2 FQNNGV. This CDR3 is 15 amino acids long. CDR3 DNA sequence: TGTGCCAGCAGCTCCGAACACATTATTGGAAACACCATATATTTT. Its protein is CASSSEHIIGNTIYF.

The rearrangement uses TRBV19 and TRBJ2-2; 7 nucleotides match TRBD2. J gave up 1 base and V 5 bases, and 7 bases lay outside the gene matches. The CDR3 extends over 16 amino acids. Per germline, CDR1 LNHDA and CDR2 SQIVND (reference sequence). CDR3 region: CASSRGGGMNTGELFF. CDR3 DNA sequence: TGTGCCAGTAGTCGGGGCGGGGGAATGAACACCGGGGAGCTGTTTTTT. The full variable domain, rest sourced from reference TRBV19 and TRBJ2-2, is DGGITQSPKYLFRKEGQNVTLSCEQNLNHDAMYWYRQDPGQGLRLIYYSQIVNDFQKGDIAEGYSVSREKKESFPLTVTSAQKNPTAFYLCASSRGGGMNTGELFFGEGSRLTVL.

This sequence joins TRBV7-2 and TRBJ2-7; 7 bases are shared with TRBD2. Germline CDR1 and CDR2: SGHTA and FQGNSA. J lost 4 bases, V lost 6 bases, and 9 bases had no gene match. This CDR3 has 14 residues. CDR3 bases: TGTGCCAGCAGTAGCGCGGGAGTCAGGTACGAGCAGTACTTC. It codes for CASSSAGVRYEQYF.

This rearrangement joins TRBV7-2 to TRBJ2-7; the D gene is possibly TRBD2 (6 bases). The V and J ends lost 5 bases and 11 bases respectively, with 16 bases between them. Germline V gene sequence: CDR1 SGHTA, CDR2 FQGNSA. CDR3 length: 12 residues. CDR3 protein: CASSNTRGLKYF. Here the CDR3 DNA reads TGTGCCAGCAGCAACACGCGGGGCCTGAAGTACTTC.

V usage is TRBV18 and J usage is TRBJ2-7; the D gene is possibly TRBD2 (6 bases). Germline CDR1 and CDR2: KGHSH and LQKENI. Trimming took off 2 bases at V and 5 bases at J, with 22 bases between the two ends. This CDR3 has 17 residues. This CDR3 reads CASSPIREMRGLDEQYF. For the CDR3, the DNA is TGTGCCAGCTCACCAATTCGGGAGATGCGAGGCCTAGACGAGCAGTACTTC.

On this clone: At one of its ends the junction is not consistent with the germline gene, which may arise from a read error. This chain uses TRBV6-5 with TRBJ2-1; 10 nucleotides match TRBD2. CDR1 is MNHEY and CDR2 is SVGAGI in the germline V gene. The CDR3 runs 14 residues. CDR3 sequence: CASNLEASGRGRVF. The CDR3 DNA sequence: TGTGCCAGCAACCTCGAGGCTAGCGGGAGAGGAAGGGTCTTC.

J is TRBJ1-1 and V is TRBV6-5; D gene ambiguous. Between the trimmed V and J ends, which lost 3 bases and 5 bases, there was a span of 10 bases. The CDR3 consists of 13 residues. CDR1 and CDR2 from the germline V gene are MNHEY and SVGAGI. CDR3 in DNA: TGTGCCAGCAGTTATCTGGGGAGGACTGAAGCTTTCTTT. Its protein is CASSYLGRTEAFF.

The chain has TRBV5-1 and TRBJ2-7; 8 bases fit TRBD2. The germline V gene has CDR1 SGHRS and CDR2 YFSETQ. This CDR3 spans 16 amino acids. After removal of 4 bases from V and 5 bases from J, the junction contained 14 bases not matched to a gene. CDR3 bases: TGCGCCAGCAGCCCCCAGGGGAGCGGGAGATACGACGAGCAGTACTTC. Protein sequence: CASSPQGSGRYDEQYF.

The chain couples TRBV7-9 to TRBJ2-5, with TRBD1 matching 7 bases. Trimming cost V 6 bases and J 5 bases; bases outside gene matches: 9. Germline-derived CDR1 and CDR2 are SEHNR and FQNEAQ (reference sequence). This CDR3 spans 14 amino acids. Here the CDR3 DNA reads TGTGCCAGCAGTGAGGCAGGGGGATTCGAGACCCAGTACTTC. Its translation: CASSEAGGFETQYF.

J is TRBJ2-5 and V is TRBV18; TRBD2 is a possible D gene (5 bases). Per the germline V gene, CDR1 is KGHSH and CDR2 is LQKENI. The germline V and J ends were trimmed by 4 bases and 4 bases, with 13 bases remaining between them. There are 14 residues in the CDR3. CDR3 bases: TGTGCCAGCTCACTCCGGCGCGGAGGAGAGACCCAGTACTTC. Its translation: CASSLRRGGETQYF.

The rearrangement links TRBV24-1 to TRBJ2-3; 10 nucleotides align to TRBD1. Germline V CDR1 and CDR2: KGHDR, SFDVKD. The ends lost 10 bases at V and 4 bases at J; junction bases unmatched: 7. The CDR3 is 14 residues long. CDR3 in amino acids: CATADRGRADTQYF. The CDR3 region has the DNA TGTGCCACAGCGGACAGGGGGAGGGCAGATACGCAGTATTTT.

The J gene is TRBJ2-2, the V gene TRBV5-1, with 9 bases fitting TRBD2. The ends lost 1 base at V and 4 bases at J; junction bases unmatched: 2. The CDR3 covers 15 residues. Germline lookup yields CDR1 SGHRS and CDR2 YFSETQ. The chain's CDR3 is CASSLLAGVTGELFF. As DNA, the CDR3 is TGCGCCAGCAGCTTGTTAGCGGGGGTCACCGGGGAGCTGTTTTTT.

V and J are TRBV6-5 and TRBJ2-5, with TRBD1 as a possible D gene (6 bases). Per the germline V gene, CDR1 is MNHEY and CDR2 is SVGAGI. The CDR3 covers 14 residues. V was clipped by 5 bases and J by 0 bases, with 10 bases between them. The CDR3 protein is CASSRDKNQETQYF. The CDR3, as DNA: TGTGCCAGCAGTAGGGACAAAAACCAAGAGACCCAGTACTTC.

The chain is built from TRBV28 and TRBJ2-7; a weak D match, TRBD1 (6 bases). Germline-derived CDR1 and CDR2 are MDHEN and SYDVKM. Between the trimmed V and J ends, which lost 6 bases and 3 bases, there was a span of 21 bases. The CDR3 covers 16 residues. The DNA for the CDR3 is TGTGCCAGCAGCTTCACCCCTCAAGCAGGGGACTACGAGCAGTACTTC. Amino acids: CASSFTPQAGDYEQYF.